The clone carrying this T cell receptor beta chain was seen once. The study drew participants aged about 18 to 90 years from around 24 US areas. Participants reported their clinical history, and cohort assignment relied on those reports. The sample is drawn from a study of blood T cell repertoires in COVID-19. Germline lookup yields CDR1 KGHDR and CDR2 SFDVKD. The CDR3 covers 17 residues. Trimming took 8 bases from V and 0 from J; bases not matched to a gene: 7. Sequencing used immunoSEQ multiplex PCR; TCRdb keeps in-frame clones, though not all of them. The sample lists approximately 100,000 clones, approximately 86% occurring once.

The V gene is TRBV24-1, the J gene TRBJ2-3; 13 positions agree with TRBD2. The source is a woman aged 45-65 years who had recovered from COVID-19. Sequencing was performed on PBMCs or T cells enriched from blood (not recorded which). The CDR3 is CATMRTSGGPSTDTQYF. CDR3 in DNA: TGTGCCACCATGAGGACTAGCGGGGGCCCTAGCACAGATACGCAGTATTTT.